This T cell receptor (beta chain) was found in a study of T cell repertoires in cytomegalovirus infection. Background on the study: CMV epitopes used comprised recently identified HLA-C-restricted ones and well-studied HLA-B-restricted ones.

Germline CDR1 reads MNHEY; CDR2 reads SVGEGT. This CDR3 comprises 16 residues. General observations from the study: HLA-C-restricted, CMV-specific TCR beta clonotypes were dominant ex vivo.

Comments on this clonotype: Its specificity is not known. A read error may produce the germline difference seen at one junction end.

MiXCR, run by TCRdb on the reads, gives a single entry per CDR3 protein. The repertoire includes about 830,000 distinct CDR3 sequences, approximately 32% of them detected once, and under 15% sits in the top ten. The TCR was taken from a human donor in good health (CMV status not recorded). Some clones in this sample may be carry-over from other donors' samples. This chain uses TRBV6-2 or TRBV6-3 with TRBJ2-7, with D tentatively TRBD1 (6 bases). The sequencing here drew on cultured CD8+ T cells from PBMCs, taken from culture after CMV antigen stimulation. CDR3 region: CVSHYRTSQGIHEQYF. The CDR3 DNA reads TGTGTCAGCCACTATCGGACGAGTCAGGGGATCCACGAGCAGTACTTC.